This T cell receptor beta chain was found in a study of cytomegalovirus exposure and HLA in healthy donors (dated by TCRdb to the late 2010s). With regard to the full study: According to a later analysis, the 120 or so validation repertoires were produced on the same platform as the 700 or so repertoires of the first cohort. The study aimed to test whether cataloging public T cell receptors could reveal signatures of past pathogen exposure. Besides the first cohort of 666 subjects, a separate validation cohort made up of 120 different subjects was used. The study combined high-throughput TCR immunosequencing, statistical association of individual TCRs with disease status, and machine learning to predict cytomegalovirus infection status. Beyond this particular receptor, the publication reports: The validation cohort had no HLA typing available for a later analysis, so co-occurrence within that cohort was assessed over all 130 or so repertoires. In vitro tests confirmed that a few of the cytomegalovirus-associated TCR beta chains recognize cytomegalovirus antigens. The classifier was reported to diagnose cytomegalovirus status with high specificity and sensitivity in both the original and validation cohorts. Most TCR sequences were observed very rarely across donors, whereas some public TCRs were present in many individuals. The study gave a list of 150 to 200 TCR beta chains associated with cytomegalovirus. According to the authors, the approach could potentially be generalized to other disease states and immunological phenotypes. Of the cluster scores, around 95% were above 0 in a later analysis, which found that TCRs clustered in the first cohort also tended to co-occur in the approximately 110 validation repertoires.

This clone has only one observation. Its specific antigen is unknown. Qualities for individual bases were not recorded, and no much larger clone is one base off. The donors were included in the validation cohort of approximately 120 subjects, a group kept apart from the approximately 690-subject first cohort. V sheds 1 base and J sheds 9 bases, leaving 10 bases between their ends. The CDR3 starts with the cysteine, ends with the phenylalanine, and has 12 residues. Just CDR3 DNA is preserved here, 36 bases in frame from base 1. CDR1 and CDR2, looked up from the germline V gene, are SQVTM and ANQGSEA. Receptors were amplified or captured by the immunoSEQ multiplex PCR assay. The original methods were these. To diagnose cytomegalovirus status from the catalog of TCR beta chain sequences, a statistical classification framework was built. TCRdb took over this immuneACCESS table, retaining in-frame rearrangements with V and J assigned. Such tables are incomplete; in checked studies, under half of the missing clones stem from an unresolved V gene, and the remainder is unexplained. The V and J calls and the clone size are those of that table, but D and trimming were determined from the DNA. This sample has about 65,000 clones in its table, and around 96% of those were observed once. About 4.5% of the sample is taken by the ten largest.

The TCR originated in a young man in good health and CMV-seropositive. Sequences were obtained from PBMCs. The chain couples TRBV29-1 to TRBJ2-1, and perhaps TRBD2 as D gene, on 5 matching bases. The DNA is TGCAGCGTTGAAGTGAGGGCCACTGAGCAGTTCTTC. Translated, this is CSVEVRATEQFF.